One sample yielded the 18 T cell receptor beta chains listed below, sequenced in a study of blood T cell repertoires in COVID-19. Some clones are missing from TCRdb's copy, which holds only in-frame ones; the method was immunoSEQ multiplex PCR. The table records a few hundred thousand clones, about four fifths of them present only once. The source material was peripheral blood. The receptors come from a human donor with acute or convalescent COVID-19. The donor label of this sample is uncertain.

This sequence joins TRBV18 and TRBJ2-5, with 8 bases identical to TRBD1. Trimming removed 6 bases from V and 9 bases from J; junction bases left unmatched: 3. Germline values: CDR1 KGHSH, CDR2 LQKENI. The length of the CDR3 is 11 residues. This CDR3 reads CASSATGAQYF. In nucleotides, the CDR3 is TGTGCCAGCTCTGCGACAGGGGCCCAGTACTTC.

The rearrangement uses TRBV5-5 and TRBJ1-2, with D possibly matching TRBD1 (6 bases). CDR3 length: 16 amino acids. Per germline, CDR1 SGHKS and CDR2 YYEKEE (reference sequence). Trimming cost V 2 bases and J 3 bases, with 17 bases left between them. For the CDR3, the DNA is TGTGCCAGCAGCTTAGTCCAGGGGATGCCAGACTATGGCTACACCTTC. Translated: CASSLVQGMPDYGYTF.

The chain recombines TRBV30 with TRBJ1-1, with D perhaps TRBD1 (6 bases). V was clipped by 2 bases and J by 2 bases, with 12 bases between them. CDR3 size: 14 residues. The germline gives CDR1 GTSNPN, CDR2 SVGIG (reference sequence). The CDR3 is CAWSRTGSNTEAFF. The CDR3 DNA reads TGTGCCTGGAGTCGAACAGGGTCCAACACTGAAGCTTTCTTT.

The V gene is TRBV2, the J gene TRBJ2-3, with a tentative D call TRBD2 (6 bases). CDR1 SNHLY and CDR2 FYNNEI come from the germline V gene. The CDR3 length is 15 residues. The germline V and J ends were trimmed by 7 bases and 0 bases, with 14 bases remaining between them. The CDR3 sequence: CASTKRVASTDTQYF. CDR3 DNA sequence: TGTGCCAGCACCAAGCGGGTCGCTAGCACAGATACGCAGTATTTT.

The J gene is TRBJ1-6, the V gene TRBV5-5; D unresolved. The ends were cut back, 0 bases at V and 5 bases at J, with 9 bases in the middle. Germline-derived CDR1 and CDR2 are SGHKS and YYEKEE (reference sequence). The CDR3 has 15 residues. Here the CDR3 DNA reads TGTGCCAGCAGCTTGGACCAGGTGAATAATTCACCCCTCCACTTT. Residues: CASSLDQVNNSPLHF.

J is TRBJ2-5 and V is TRBV3-1 (or the pseudogene TRBV3-2); 9 bases agree with TRBD2. CDR1 LGHDT and CDR2 YNNKEL come from the germline V gene (reference sequence). The CDR3 totals 15 residues. The V and J ends lost 4 bases and 5 bases, in that order; junction bases with no gene match: 8. CDR3 DNA sequence: TGTGCCAGCAGCCTAACCGGGACTAGCATGGAGACCCAGTACTTC. Translating it yields CASSLTGTSMETQYF.

The rearrangement joins TRBV4-2 to TRBJ2-1; 11 bases map to TRBD2. Germline assignment: CDR1 LGHNA and CDR2 YNFKEQ. The CDR3 is 19 residues long. The junction had 14 bases not matched to a gene; V was cut back by 0 bases and J by 7 bases. CDR3 amino acids: CASSQEVPHTSGSWNEQFF. CDR3 DNA sequence: TGTGCCAGCAGCCAAGAGGTGCCACACACTAGCGGGAGTTGGAATGAGCAGTTCTTC.

The chain has TRBV6-5 and TRBJ2-3; D perhaps matches TRBD1 (5 bases). CDR1 and CDR2 (germline): MNHEY, SVGAGI. The CDR3 runs 14 residues. Trimming pared 6 bases from V and 0 bases from J, leaving 10 bases between. CDR3 in DNA: TGTGCCAGCAGGCAGGGTGCTAGCACAGATACGCAGTATTTT. Protein product: CASRQGASTDTQYF.

The V gene is TRBV2, the J gene TRBJ2-2; 7 positions match TRBD2. The CDR3 has 13 amino acids. Germline loops: CDR1 SNHLY, CDR2 FYNNEI. Trimming cost V 9 bases and J 0 bases; bases outside gene matches: 1. The CDR3 spells CASGLANTGELFF. The CDR3 region has the DNA TGTGCCAGTGGACTAGCGAACACCGGGGAGCTGTTTTTT.

V is TRBV9 and J is TRBJ1-6, with no clear D. The ends were cut back, 0 bases at V and 10 bases at J, with 8 bases in the middle. The CDR3 contains 13 residues. Looked up from germline, CDR1 is SGDLS and CDR2 is YYNGEE. In nucleotides, the CDR3 is TGTGCCAGCAGCGTAGATGGCCACTCACCCCTCCACTTT. This encodes CASSVDGHSPLHF.

This clone was observed once. This chain uses TRBV5-1 with TRBJ2-3; the match to TRBD2 covers 11 bases. Trimming at V came to 1 base and at J to 4 bases, leaving 5 bases not matched to a gene. The germline gives CDR1 SGHRS, CDR2 YFSETQ. The CDR3 consists of 16 residues. The CDR3 coding sequence is TGCGCCAGCAGCTTGCCGCTAGCGGGGGGCTCAGATACGCAGTATTTT. Translating gives CASSLPLAGGSDTQYF. Filled out from reference TRBV5-1 and TRBJ2-3, the complete variable domain reads KAGVTQTPRYLIKTRGQQVTLSCSPISGHRSVSWYQQTPGQGLQFLFEYFSETQRNKGNFPGRFSGRQFSNSRSEMNVSTLELGDSALYLCASSLPLAGGSDTQYFGPGTRLTVL.

DNA of the CDR3: TGTGCCAGTAGCCGGGACAGTCTGGCCATTGATGAAGCTTTCTTT. This gives the protein CASSRDSLAIDEAFF. V and J are TRBV19 and TRBJ1-1; TRBD1 aligns across 7 bases. Unmatched junction bases numbered 14, after V lost 6 bases and J lost 7 bases. CDR1 is LNHDA and CDR2 is SQIVND in the germline V gene (reference sequence). CDR3 size: 15 residues.

V and J are TRBV24-1 and TRBJ2-1, with 8 positions matching TRBD1. Germline assignment: CDR1 KGHDR and CDR2 SFDVKD. The V gene end was trimmed by 4 bases and the J gene end by 5 bases; junction bases not matched to a gene: 6. CDR3 length equals 15 residues. CDR3 coding DNA: TGTGCCACCAGTGACCCGGGACAGGACCACAATGAGCAGTTCTTC. It yields the protein CATSDPGQDHNEQFF.

The chain has TRBV28 and TRBJ1-2; D is perhaps TRBD1 (5 bases). Germline V gene lookup returns CDR1 MDHEN and CDR2 SYDVKM. The CDR3 extends over 15 amino acids. The V end lost 7 bases, the J end lost 3 bases, and 18 bases lay between the germline ends. CDR3 coding DNA: TGTGCCAGCAACCCATTAGGGTCAGGGCACTATGGCTACACCTTC. This gives the protein CASNPLGSGHYGYTF.

The chain links TRBV3-1 (or the pseudogene TRBV3-2) to TRBJ2-5; the D is unclear. Germline V gene data show CDR1 as LGHDT and CDR2 as YNNKEL (reference sequence). The ends were cut back, 2 bases at V and 1 base at J, with 8 bases in the middle. CDR3 size: 14 residues. The CDR3 nucleotides are TGTGCCAGCAGCCAACGAACTACCCAAGAGACCCAGTACTTC. Its protein product is CASSQRTTQETQYF.

This clone was recorded only once. The chain combines TRBV18 with TRBJ1-2, with D uncertain. In germline, CDR1 is KGHSH, CDR2 LQKENI. Trimming removed 3 bases from V and 8 bases from J, with 10 bases in between. The CDR3 spans 12 residues. CDR3 sequence (DNA): TGTGCCAGCTCACCTCGGGGAATAGGCTACACCTTC. It codes for CASSPRGIGYTF.

The V gene is TRBV27, the J gene TRBJ2-7; D uncertain. Trimming pared 7 bases from V and 2 bases from J, leaving 9 bases between. This CDR3 is 12 amino acids long. Germline loops: CDR1 MNHEY, CDR2 SMNVEV (reference sequence). The CDR3 DNA reads as TGTGCCAGCACTTCCAGTGCCTACGAGCAGTACTTC. Encoded protein: CASTSSAYEQYF.

The chain joins TRBV6-5 to TRBJ1-2, with D tentatively TRBD1 (6 bases). Trimming shortened V by 7 bases and J by 0 bases, and 9 bases separated the two germline ends. The CDR3 covers 13 residues. Germline values: CDR1 MNHEY, CDR2 SVGAGI. The CDR3, as DNA: TGTGCCAGCAAACAGGGATCTAACTATGGCTACACCTTC. It translates to CASKQGSNYGYTF.